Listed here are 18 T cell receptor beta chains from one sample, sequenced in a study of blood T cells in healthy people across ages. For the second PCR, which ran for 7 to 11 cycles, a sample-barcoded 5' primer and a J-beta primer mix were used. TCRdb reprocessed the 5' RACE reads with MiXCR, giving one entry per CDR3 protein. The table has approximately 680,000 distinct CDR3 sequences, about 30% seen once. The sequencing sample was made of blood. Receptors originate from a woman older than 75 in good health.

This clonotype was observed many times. In DNA form, the CDR3 reads TGTGCCAGCAGTTTTCTTAGCAATCAGCCCCAGCATTTT. Translating gives CASSFLSNQPQHF. The chain links TRBV28 to TRBJ1-5; no reliable D call. Germline-derived CDR1 and CDR2 are MDHEN and SYDVKM. V lost 3 bases, J lost 0 bases, and 3 bases lay in between. The CDR3 sequence is 13 residues long.

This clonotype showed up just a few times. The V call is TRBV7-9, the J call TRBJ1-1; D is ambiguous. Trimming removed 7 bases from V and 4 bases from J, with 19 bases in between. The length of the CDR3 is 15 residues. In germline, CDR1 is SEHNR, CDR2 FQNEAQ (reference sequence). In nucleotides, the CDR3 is TGTGCCAGCACCCCTCTACAGAGAAGCAGCACTGAAGCTTTCTTT. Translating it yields CASTPLQRSSTEAFF.

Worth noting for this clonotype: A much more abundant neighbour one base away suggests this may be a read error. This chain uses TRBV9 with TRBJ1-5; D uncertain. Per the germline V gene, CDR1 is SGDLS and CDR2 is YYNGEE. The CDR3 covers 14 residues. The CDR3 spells CANSVGSGFQPQHF. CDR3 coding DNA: TGTGCCAACAGCGTAGGATCGGGGTTTCAGCCCCAGCATTTT.

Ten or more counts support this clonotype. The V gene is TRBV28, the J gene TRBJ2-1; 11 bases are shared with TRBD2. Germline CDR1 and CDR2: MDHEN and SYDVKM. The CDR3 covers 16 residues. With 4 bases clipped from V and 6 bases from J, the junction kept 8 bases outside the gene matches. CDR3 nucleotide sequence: TGTGCCAGCAGTTCCCGACTAGCGGGGCTGGGCAATGAGCAGTTCTTC. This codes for CASSSRLAGLGNEQFF.

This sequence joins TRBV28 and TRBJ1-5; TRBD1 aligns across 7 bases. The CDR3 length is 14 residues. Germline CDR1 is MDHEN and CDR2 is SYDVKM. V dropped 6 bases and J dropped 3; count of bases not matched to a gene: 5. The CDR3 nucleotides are TGTGCCAGCAGGAACAGGGGCGACAATCAGCCCCAGCATTTT. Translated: CASRNRGDNQPQHF. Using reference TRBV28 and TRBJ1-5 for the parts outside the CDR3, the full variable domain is DVKVTQSSRYLVKRTGEKVFLECVQDMDHENMFWYRQDPGLGLRLIYFSYDVKMKEKGDIPEGYSVSREKKERFSLILESASTNQTSMYLCASRNRGDNQPQHFGDGTRLSIL.

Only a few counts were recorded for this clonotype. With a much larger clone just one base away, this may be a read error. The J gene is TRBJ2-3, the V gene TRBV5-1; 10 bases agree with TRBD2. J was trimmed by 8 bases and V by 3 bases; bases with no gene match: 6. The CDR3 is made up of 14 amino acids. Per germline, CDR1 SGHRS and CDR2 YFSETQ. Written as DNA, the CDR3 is TGCGCCAGCAGCTGGGAGGCTAGCGGGGGTACGCAGTATTTT. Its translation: CASSWEASGGTQYF. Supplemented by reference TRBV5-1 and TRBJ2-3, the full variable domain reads KAGVTQTPRYLIKTRGQQVTLSCSPISGHRSVSWYQQTPGQGLQFLFEYFSETQRNKGNFPGRFSGRQFSNSRSEMNVSTLELGDSALYLCASSWEASGGTQYFGPGTRLTVL.

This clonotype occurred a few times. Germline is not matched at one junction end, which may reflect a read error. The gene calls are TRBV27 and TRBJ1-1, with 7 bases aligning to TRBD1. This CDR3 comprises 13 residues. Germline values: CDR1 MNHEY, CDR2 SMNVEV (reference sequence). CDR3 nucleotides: TGTGCCGGCAGTTTTACAGGGGATTCTGAAGCTTTCTTT. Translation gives CAGSFTGDSEAFF.

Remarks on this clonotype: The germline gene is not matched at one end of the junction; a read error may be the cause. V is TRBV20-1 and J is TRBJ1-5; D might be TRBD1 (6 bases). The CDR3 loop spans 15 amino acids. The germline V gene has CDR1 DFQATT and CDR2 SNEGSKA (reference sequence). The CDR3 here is CGASAGHYSNQPQHF. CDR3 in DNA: TGCGGTGCTAGCGCGGGACACTATAGCAATCAGCCCCAGCATTTT.

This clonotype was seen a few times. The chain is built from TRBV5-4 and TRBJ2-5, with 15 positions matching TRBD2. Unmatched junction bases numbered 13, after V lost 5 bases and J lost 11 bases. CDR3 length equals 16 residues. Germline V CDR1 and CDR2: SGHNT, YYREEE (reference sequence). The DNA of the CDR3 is TGTGCCAGCAGTTGGGGACTAGCGGGGGGAATGTATGAGCAGTACTTC. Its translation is CASSWGLAGGMYEQYF.

As DNA, the CDR3 is TGCAGCGTTGAAGTAGGTCACCTTGAAGCTTTCTTT. It encodes CSVEVGHLEAFF. V and J are TRBV29-1 and TRBJ1-1; D gene ambiguous. The CDR3 covers 12 residues. Trimming left V 1 base short and J 7 bases short, with 10 bases between. Germline assignment: CDR1 SQVTM and CDR2 ANQGSEA.

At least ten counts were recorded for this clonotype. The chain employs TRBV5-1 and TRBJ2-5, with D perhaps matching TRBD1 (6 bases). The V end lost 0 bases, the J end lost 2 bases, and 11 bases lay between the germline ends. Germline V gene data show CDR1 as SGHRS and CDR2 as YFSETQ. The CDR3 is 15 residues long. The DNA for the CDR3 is TGCGCCAGCAGCTTGGATCCGAGGGGGCAAGAGACCCAGTACTTC. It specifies CASSLDPRGQETQYF.

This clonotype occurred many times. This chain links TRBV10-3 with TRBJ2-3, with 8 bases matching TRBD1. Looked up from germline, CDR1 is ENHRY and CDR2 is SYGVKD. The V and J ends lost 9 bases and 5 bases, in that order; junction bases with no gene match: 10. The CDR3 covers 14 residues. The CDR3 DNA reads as TGTGCCATTCAGACAGGGGCGTCGGGAGATACGCAGTATTTT. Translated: CAIQTGASGDTQYF.

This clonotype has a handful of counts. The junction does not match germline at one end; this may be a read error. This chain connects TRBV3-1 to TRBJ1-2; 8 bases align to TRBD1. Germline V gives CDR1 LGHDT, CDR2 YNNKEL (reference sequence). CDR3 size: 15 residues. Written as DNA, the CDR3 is TGTGCCGGCAGCCGCAGGACAGGGAGTGACTATGGCTACACCTTC. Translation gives CAGSRRTGSDYGYTF.

The CDR3 is CASSLGQGRSTEAFF. CDR3 coding DNA: TGTGCCAGCAGCTTGGGACAGGGACGTAGTACTGAAGCTTTCTTT. The rearrangement links TRBV7-9 to TRBJ1-1; 9 positions agree with TRBD1. Germline CDR1 SEHNR, CDR2 FQNEAQ (reference sequence). The CDR3 has 15 amino acids. V lost 3 bases and J lost 5; bases outside the gene matches: 7.

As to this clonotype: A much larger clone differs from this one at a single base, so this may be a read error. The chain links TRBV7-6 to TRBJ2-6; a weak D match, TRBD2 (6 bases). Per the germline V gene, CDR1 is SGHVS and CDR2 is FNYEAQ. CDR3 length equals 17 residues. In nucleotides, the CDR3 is TGTGCCAGCAGCTTAGCGATTTCGGGGGACGGGGCCAACGTCCGGACTTTC. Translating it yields CASSLAISGDGANVRTF.

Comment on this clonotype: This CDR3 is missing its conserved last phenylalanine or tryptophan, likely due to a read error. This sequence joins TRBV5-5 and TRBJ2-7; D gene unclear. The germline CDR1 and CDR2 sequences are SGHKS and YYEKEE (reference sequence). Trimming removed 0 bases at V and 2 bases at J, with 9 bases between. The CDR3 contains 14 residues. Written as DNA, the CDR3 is TGTGCCAGCAGCTTGGGTCCCTCAGCCTACGAGCAGTACCTC. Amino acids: CASSLGPSAYEQYL.

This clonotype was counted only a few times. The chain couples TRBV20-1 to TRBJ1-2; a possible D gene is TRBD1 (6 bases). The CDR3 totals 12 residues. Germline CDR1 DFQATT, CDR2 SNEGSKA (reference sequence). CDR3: CRALQGGGGYTF. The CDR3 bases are TGCAGGGCCTTACAGGGAGGGGGTGGCTACACCTTC.

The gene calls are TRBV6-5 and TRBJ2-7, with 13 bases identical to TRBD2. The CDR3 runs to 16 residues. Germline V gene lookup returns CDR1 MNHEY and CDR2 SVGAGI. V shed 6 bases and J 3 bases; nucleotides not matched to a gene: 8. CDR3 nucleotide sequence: TGTGCCAGCAGCCGCCGGACTAGCGGGGGCTACTACGAGCAGTACTTC. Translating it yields CASSRRTSGGYYEQYF.